One sample yielded the 13 T cell receptor beta chains listed below, sequenced in a study of cytomegalovirus exposure and HLA in healthy donors. Amplification used 60 Vbeta primers and 13 Jbeta primers. TCRdb's table, derived via immunoSEQ multiplex PCR, lists solely in-frame clones and lacks some. Of around 210,000 clones in the sample, around 77% were seen once. The sequenced sample consisted of PBMCs. The receptors stem from a woman in her 30s in good health and CMV-seronegative.

This chain uses TRBV2 with TRBJ1-2; TRBD1 agrees at 9 bases. Trimming cost V 6 bases and J 4 bases; bases outside gene matches: 9. CDR1 and CDR2 (germline): SNHLY, FYNNEI. The length of the CDR3 is 15 residues. The DNA of the CDR3 is TGTGCCAGCAGGGGCGGGACAGGGATGGGCTATGGCTACACCTTC. Translating gives CASRGGTGMGYGYTF.

This sequence joins TRBV5-6 and TRBJ2-5; D is undetermined. The CDR3 is made up of 11 amino acids. Germline V lookup: CDR1 SGHDT, CDR2 YYEEEE. V was shortened by 4 bases and J by 5 bases, with 6 bases between the two germline ends. The CDR3 sequence: CASSIRETQYF. The CDR3 DNA reads as TGTGCCAGCAGCATCCGGGAGACCCAGTACTTC.

The J gene is TRBJ2-7, the V gene TRBV6-1, with D perhaps TRBD1 (5 bases). This CDR3 is built from 14 residues. V was shortened by 1 base and J by 2 bases, with 9 bases between the two germline ends. CDR1 MNHNS and CDR2 SASEGT come from the germline V gene. The CDR3 loop is CASSEDGAAYEQYF. As DNA, the CDR3 is TGTGCCAGCAGTGAAGATGGGGCAGCCTACGAGCAGTACTTC.

This clone was counted a single time. The V call is TRBV30, the J call TRBJ2-5; TRBD1 aligns across 7 bases. V was clipped by 3 bases and J by 5 bases; unmatched bases: 9. The CDR3 extends over 14 amino acids. Germline V gene sequence: CDR1 GTSNPN, CDR2 SVGIG (reference sequence). CDR3: CAWSTTGVRETQYF. DNA for the CDR3: TGTGCCTGGAGCACTACAGGGGTGAGGGAGACCCAGTACTTC. Complete variable domain (other parts from reference TRBV30 and TRBJ2-5): SQTIHQWPATLVQPVGSPLSLECTVEGTSNPNLYWYRQAAGRGLQLLFYSVGIGQISSEVPQNLSASRPQDRQFILSSKKLLLSDSGFYLCAWSTTGVRETQYFGPGTRLLVL.

The chain couples TRBV4-1 to TRBJ1-5; 11 nucleotides agree with TRBD1. This CDR3 has 17 amino acids. The germline V gene has CDR1 MGHRA and CDR2 YSYEKL. J gave up 2 bases and V 4 bases, and 7 bases lay outside the gene matches. CDR3 DNA: TGCGCCAGCAGCCGGACAGGGGGCATTGAGGGCAATCAGCCCCAGCATTTT. Protein product: CASSRTGGIEGNQPQHF.

The table lists this clone with a count of one. The V and J genes are TRBV6-4 and TRBJ2-1, with 12 positions matching TRBD2. The CDR3 totals 16 residues. The V gene end was trimmed by 2 bases and the J gene end by 4 bases; junction bases not matched to a gene: 3. Germline V CDR1 and CDR2: MRHNA, SNTAGT. The CDR3 region is CASSDGLAGGYNEQFF. The DNA for the CDR3 is TGTGCCAGCAGTGACGGTCTAGCGGGAGGGTACAATGAGCAGTTCTTC.

V gene TRBV5-1 combines with J gene TRBJ1-4, with 9 bases matching TRBD1. Trimming took 1 base from V and 6 from J; bases not matched to a gene: 7. Per germline, CDR1 SGHRS and CDR2 YFSETQ. The CDR3 loop spans 16 amino acids. The CDR3: CASSLTLTGGYEKLFF. CDR3 sequence (DNA): TGCGCCAGCAGCTTGACTCTGACAGGGGGGTATGAAAAACTGTTTTTT.

J is TRBJ1-2 and V is TRBV6-6; possible D gene TRBD1, 5 bases. V was clipped by 6 bases and J by 5 bases, with 13 bases between them. Germline CDR1 is MNHNY and CDR2 is SVGAGI (reference sequence). The CDR3 length is 13 residues. In DNA, the CDR3 is TGTGCCAGCAGAGTGGGGCAGCAGTATGGCTACACCTTC. Translation: CASRVGQQYGYTF.

This clone has only a few counts. The chain carries TRBV19 and TRBJ1-5; 10 bases are a match to TRBD1. The length of the CDR3 is 17 residues. Germline V CDR1 and CDR2: LNHDA, SQIVND (reference sequence). V dropped 3 bases and J dropped 5; count of bases not matched to a gene: 10. For the CDR3, the DNA is TGTGCCAGTAGTATCTTCTCGGGGGGACAGGGGTATCAGCCCCAGCATTTT. Its translation is CASSIFSGGQGYQPQHF.

Note on this clone: Compared with germline, one end of the junction differs, possibly owing to a read error. V gene TRBV4-1 combines with J gene TRBJ1-2; D call uncertain. The CDR3 runs 15 residues. Per germline, CDR1 MGHRA and CDR2 YSYEKL. The CDR3 DNA reads TGCGCCAGCAGCCAAGGACACCTGTCCCTCTATGGCTACCCCTTC. Translating it yields CASSQGHLSLYGYPF.

This rearrangement joins TRBV29-1 to TRBJ1-2, with a weak D call TRBD1 (5 bases). The germline CDR1 and CDR2 sequences are SQVTM and ANQGSEA. This CDR3 spans 16 amino acids. The germline V and J ends were trimmed by 4 bases and 2 bases, with 20 bases remaining between them. This CDR3 reads CSVGSEQGSPNYGYTF. CDR3 sequence (DNA): TGCAGCGTTGGATCAGAGCAGGGTAGTCCCAACTATGGCTACACCTTC.

This sequence joins TRBV5-4 and TRBJ2-1; TRBD2 matches 13 bases. The junction had 8 bases not matched to a gene; V was cut back by 4 bases and J by 7 bases. The CDR3 is 16 amino acids. CDR1 SGHNT and CDR2 YYREEE come from the germline V gene (reference sequence). CDR3 nucleotide sequence: TGTGCCAGCAGCACTGGGACTAGCGGGACCGAGAATGAGCAGTTCTTC. This translates into CASSTGTSGTENEQFF.

The rearrangement joins TRBV19 to TRBJ2-1; possible D gene TRBD1, 6 bases. The CDR3 is 16 residues long. The V and J ends lost 9 bases and 2 bases respectively, with 20 bases between them. Germline V lookup: CDR1 LNHDA, CDR2 SQIVND (reference sequence). CDR3 protein: CASTDQRGKAYNEQFF. CDR3 in DNA: TGTGCCAGCACGGACCAGAGGGGGAAGGCCTACAATGAGCAGTTCTTC.